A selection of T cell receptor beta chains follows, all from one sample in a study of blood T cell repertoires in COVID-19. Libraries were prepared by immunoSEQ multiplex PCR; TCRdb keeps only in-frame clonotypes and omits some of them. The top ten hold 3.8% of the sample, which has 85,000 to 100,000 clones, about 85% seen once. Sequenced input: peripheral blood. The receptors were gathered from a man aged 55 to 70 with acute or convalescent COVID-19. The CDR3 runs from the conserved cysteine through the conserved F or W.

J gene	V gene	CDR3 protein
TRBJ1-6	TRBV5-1	CASSLETGISPLHF
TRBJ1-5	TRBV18	CASSPPTGRGNQPQHF
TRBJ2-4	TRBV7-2	CASSFSGAKNIQYF
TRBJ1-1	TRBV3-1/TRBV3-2	CASSQATELAFF
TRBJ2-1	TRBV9	CASSRGAYNEQFF
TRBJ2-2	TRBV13	CASSLTRVTGELFF
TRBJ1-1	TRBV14	CASSQGASNRGPAFF
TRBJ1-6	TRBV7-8	CASSRGQGANSPLHF
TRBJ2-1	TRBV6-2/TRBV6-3	CASSRTRSHNEQFF
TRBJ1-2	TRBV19	CASSLRGGAIYGYTF
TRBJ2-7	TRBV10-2	CASSEQGFSYEQYF
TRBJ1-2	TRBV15	CATSRAPRINYGYTF
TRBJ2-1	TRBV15	CATSRGGAHNEQFF
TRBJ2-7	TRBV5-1	CASSLHTAGTSVYEQYF
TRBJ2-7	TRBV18	CASSRGGESSYEQYF
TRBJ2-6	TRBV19	CASSVRTGGTGANVLTF
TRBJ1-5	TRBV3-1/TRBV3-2	CASSQGAQPRWPQHF
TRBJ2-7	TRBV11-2	CASSFSPSSYEQYF
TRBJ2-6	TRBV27	CASSLRTGAGANVLTF
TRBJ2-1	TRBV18	CASSEGTSGRRYNEQFF
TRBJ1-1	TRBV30	CAWSGGERWAFF
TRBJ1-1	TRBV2	CASGTGGPEAFF
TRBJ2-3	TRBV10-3	CAISDSRKTDTQYF
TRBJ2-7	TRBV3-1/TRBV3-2	CASSQTGTGNYEQYF
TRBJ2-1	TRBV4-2	CASSQGLTSGSGNEQFF
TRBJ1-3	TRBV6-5	CASSHLGTEGNTIYF
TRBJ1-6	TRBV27	CASSLWARGNYNSPLHF
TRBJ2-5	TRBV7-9	CASSIGTGDVETQYF
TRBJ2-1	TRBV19	CASSPFTVSGDYYNEQFF
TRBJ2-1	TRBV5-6	CASSFGDRGGGEQFF
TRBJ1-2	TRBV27	CASSLLTGTGINYGYTF
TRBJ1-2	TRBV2	CASSQDRGSGYTF
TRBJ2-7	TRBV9	CASSVASGRGPYEQYF
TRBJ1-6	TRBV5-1	CASSLEAYRGSPLHF
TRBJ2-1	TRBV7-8	CASSLALRTSGGAREQFF
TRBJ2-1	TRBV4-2	CASSQETELSYNEQFF
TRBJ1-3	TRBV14	CASSGQYSGNTIYF
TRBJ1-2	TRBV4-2	CASSQEFNQGGYTF
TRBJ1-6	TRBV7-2	CAEASSYNSPLHF
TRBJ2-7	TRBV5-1	CASSFSGTSGVRYEQYF
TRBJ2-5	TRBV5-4	CASSLGRGGRRETQYF
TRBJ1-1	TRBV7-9	CACAGQGYTEAFF
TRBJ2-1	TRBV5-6	CASSLPGRVSYNEQFF
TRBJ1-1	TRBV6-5	CASSTTGTGFTEAFF
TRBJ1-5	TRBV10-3	CATGQGEEQPQHF
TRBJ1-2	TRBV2	CASSDPREQGAGYGYTF
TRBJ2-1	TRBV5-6	CASSLGLAGAVEQFF
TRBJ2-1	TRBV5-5	CASSLEVGQGARNEQFF